This TCR beta chain was sequenced in a study of cytomegalovirus exposure and HLA in healthy donors. The study's findings and limits: Most TCR sequences were rare, but some public TCRs occurred in many donors.

Per germline, CDR1 MNHNS and CDR2 SASEGT. This CDR3 is built from 14 residues. The V end was cut by 5 bases, the J end by 7 bases, with 15 bases between. With respect to this clone: Its antigen is as yet unknown.

Primers for the PCR totalled 60 Vbeta and 13 Jbeta. Method: immunoSEQ multiplex PCR; TCRdb's copy keeps in-frame clones and lacks some. The sample contains about 120,000 clones, about 76% of which appear only once. Donors consisted of healthy bone marrow donors. The chain combines TRBV6-1 with TRBJ1-3; D ambiguous. Input material: PBMCs. The sequence came from a woman between 35 and 50 years old in good health and CMV-seropositive. DNA for the CDR3: TGTGCCAGCAGTACCACAGTGGTAGGCAACACCATATATTTT. Protein: CASSTTVVGNTIYF.